A selection of T cell receptor beta chains follows, all from one sample in a study of early T cells in non-severe SARS-CoV-2 infection. MiXCR, run by TCRdb on the 5' RACE reads, gives a single entry per CDR3 protein. The sample holds just over 70,000 distinct CDR3 sequences; around 13% are singletons and the top ten take over 0.95%. Material: whole blood. The receptors were gathered from an adult who was a healthcare worker with PCR-confirmed SARS-CoV-2 infection or an uninfected control (not recorded which). Each CDR3 is given with its conserved first and last residue. A D gene is named only where the DNA matches it firmly. Some rows mark clone size as missing; the rest say once, few, many or name a class of expanded clone.

cdr3_aa: CASSQVGAGTYGYTF
cdr3_nt: TGTGCCAGCAGCCAAGTTGGGGCAGGGACTTATGGCTACACCTTC
clone_size: once
v_call: TRBV12-3/TRBV12-4
j_call: TRBJ1-2
d_call: -

cdr3_aa: CASSAGTFFSLEAFF
cdr3_nt: TGTGCCAGCAGCGCCGGGACCTTTTTTTCCTTGGAGGCTTTCTTT
clone_size: -
v_call: TRBV7-2
j_call: TRBJ1-1
d_call: -

cdr3_aa: CSARTGLEYEQYF
cdr3_nt: TGCAGTGCTAGGACAGGGTTAGAATACGAGCAGTACTTC
clone_size: few
v_call: TRBV20-1
j_call: TRBJ2-7
d_call: TRBD1

cdr3_aa: CASSTGSGLNVLTF
cdr3_nt: TGTGCCAGTAGTACGGGATCCGGGCTCAACGTCCTGACTTTC
clone_size: many
v_call: TRBV19
j_call: TRBJ2-6
d_call: -

cdr3_aa: CASSSDIPNTEAFF
cdr3_nt: TGTGCCAGCTCATCGGACATCCCGAACACTGAAGCTTTCTTT
clone_size: few
v_call: TRBV18
j_call: TRBJ1-1
d_call: -

cdr3_aa: CASSQGGDLTGELFF
cdr3_nt: TGTGCCAGCAGCCAAGGTGGGGACCTTACCGGGGAGCTGTTTTTT
clone_size: many
v_call: TRBV4-2
j_call: TRBJ2-2
d_call: -

cdr3_aa: CASSPLTGAGNEQFF
cdr3_nt: TGTGCCAGCAGTCCCTTGACGGGGGCAGGCAATGAGCAGTTCTTC
clone_size: many
v_call: TRBV2
j_call: TRBJ2-1
d_call: -

cdr3_aa: CASSLGWGTSGRNSYEQYF
cdr3_nt: TGTGCCAGCAGCTTAGGGTGGGGGACTAGCGGGAGGAACTCCTACGAGCAGTACTTC
clone_size: many
v_call: TRBV7-2
j_call: TRBJ2-7
d_call: TRBD2

cdr3_aa: CASSYHGTGAYEQYF
cdr3_nt: TGTGCCAGCAGTTACCACGGGACAGGGGCCTACGAGCAGTACTTC
clone_size: many
v_call: TRBV6-6
j_call: TRBJ2-7
d_call: TRBD1

cdr3_aa: CSARDHGGGNQPQHF
cdr3_nt: TGCAGTGCTAGAGATCATGGGGGTGGCAATCAGCCCCAGCATTTT
clone_size: many
v_call: TRBV20-1
j_call: TRBJ1-5
d_call: -

cdr3_aa: CASSWGQGTGELFF
cdr3_nt: TGTGCCAGCAGCTGGGGACAGGGAACCGGGGAGCTGTTTTTT
clone_size: many
v_call: TRBV7-8
j_call: TRBJ2-2
d_call: TRBD1

cdr3_aa: CASSFDRGEQYF
cdr3_nt: TGTGCCAGCAGCTTTGACAGGGGAGAGCAGTACTTC
clone_size: many
v_call: TRBV6-5
j_call: TRBJ2-7
d_call: TRBD1

cdr3_aa: CASSSASGANVLTF
cdr3_nt: TGTGCCAGCAGCTCCGCTTCTGGGGCCAACGTCCTGACTTTC
clone_size: many
v_call: TRBV3-1
j_call: TRBJ2-6
d_call: -